This T cell receptor (beta chain) was sequenced for a study of post-analysis software for immune sequencing data. Study-level background: Relapsing-remitting, secondary progressive and progressive-relapsing forms of multiple sclerosis all featured among disease courses. Study-wide findings and caveats: Relative to controls, patients with multiple sclerosis showed significantly lower normalized Chao1 diversity. By F measure, samples from a shared preparation batch strongly co-clustered. Among roughly 5 TRBV segments more frequent in patients than controls were TRBV5-6, TRBV5-1 and TRBV20-1.

There are a few counts of this clonotype. Antigen: not known. Included in the TCR beta cDNA libraries were unique molecular identifiers. TCRdb re-analysed the PCR reads in MiXCR, keeping a single row per CDR3 protein. The sample records about 260,000 distinct CDR3 sequences, approximately 34% being singletons. This CDR3 has 15 residues. Germline loops: CDR1 SGHTA, CDR2 FQGNSA. With 3 bases removed from V and 7 bases from J, the gap between germline ends came to 19 bases. Sequenced: blood. The clonotype comes from a girl under 18 with multiple sclerosis. The chain joins TRBV7-2 to TRBJ2-7; D might be TRBD1 or TRBD2, each matching 5 bases. The CDR3 DNA reads as TGTGCCAGCAGCTTTACATCCGGGGCGCCTGGAGAGCAGTACTTC. Its protein is CASSFTSGAPGEQYF.